This T cell receptor beta chain emerged from a study of T-cell reconstitution after alpha-beta-depleted transplantation in children. Study observations and caveats: Surviving recipient T cells and thymic progenitors produced the high day-60 TCRbeta diversity seen in some patients. Newly made T cells mostly supplied T-cell counts and diversity one year after transplant. About two months after transplant, alpha-beta T cells reportedly came from several hundred expanded graft clones.

This CDR3 region has 12 residues. Trimming pared 4 bases from V and 6 bases from J, leaving 10 bases between. CDR1 and CDR2 (germline): DFQATT, SNEGSKA (reference sequence). Unique molecular identifiers were used in preparing the TCRbeta library. TCRdb passed the PCR reads through MiXCR, listing each CDR3 protein once. Of about 440,000 distinct CDR3 sequences in the sample, approximately 41% were seen once. About this clonotype itself: Its specificity is unknown.

The receptor's source is a girl aged 2 to 10 with aplastic anemia, due to receive a stem cell transplant. This specimen was PBMCs, taken before TCRalphabeta/CD19-depleted stem cell transplant. The chain carries TRBV20-1 and TRBJ1-5; D not resolved. CDR3 sequence: CSAMGTSQPQHF. For the CDR3, the DNA is TGCAGTGCTATGGGTACGAGTCAGCCCCAGCATTTT.